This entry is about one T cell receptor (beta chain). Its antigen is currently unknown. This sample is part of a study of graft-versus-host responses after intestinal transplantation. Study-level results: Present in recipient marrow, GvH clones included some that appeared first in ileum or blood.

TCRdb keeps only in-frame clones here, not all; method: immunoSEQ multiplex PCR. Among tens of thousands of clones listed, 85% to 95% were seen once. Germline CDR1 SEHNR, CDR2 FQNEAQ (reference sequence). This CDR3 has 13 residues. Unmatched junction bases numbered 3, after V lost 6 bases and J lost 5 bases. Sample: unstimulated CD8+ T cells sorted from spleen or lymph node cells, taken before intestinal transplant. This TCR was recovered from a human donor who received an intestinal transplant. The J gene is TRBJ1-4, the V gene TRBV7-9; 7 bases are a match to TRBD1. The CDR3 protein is CASSPQGNEKLFF. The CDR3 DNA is TGTGCCAGCAGTCCACAGGGGAATGAAAAACTGTTTTTT.